This entry is about one T cell receptor beta chain. Germline V gene data show CDR1 as SQVTM and CDR2 as ANQGSEA. V dropped 7 bases and J dropped 4; count of bases not matched to a gene: 7. The CDR3 contains 16 residues. These data come from a study of OX40 agonist ivuxolimab in advanced cancers. Study-level background: The patients received agonistic anti-OX40 (CD134) antibody ivuxolimab. Every patient in dose escalation had hepatocellular carcinoma, melanoma, renal cell or head and neck cancer.

The method was immunoSEQ multiplex PCR; TCRdb's version includes in-frame clones alone and lacks a portion of them. The sample yields approximately 94,000 clones, roughly 90% seen once. The rearrangement links TRBV29-1 to TRBJ2-2, with 15 bases lining up with TRBD2. The sequence came from an adult with an advanced solid tumor such as melanoma, head and neck, liver or kidney cancer. Sequencing used CD4+ or CD8+ T cells sorted from blood, obtained in a trial of the OX40 agonist ivuxolimab. Here the CDR3 DNA reads TGCAGCGGAGGACTAGCGGGAGGGCCGGGCACCGGGGAGCTGTTTTTT. Translating it yields CSGGLAGGPGTGELFF.